Listed here is a single TCR beta chain. Its antigen is still unknown. No quality values exist for individual bases; no much larger clone is one base distant. These data originate in a study of blood T cell repertoires in COVID-19 (dated by TCRdb to 2019 to 2021). In the study overall: The collaborator samples originated in the United States, Italy and Spain and spanned the acute and convalescent phases of COVID-19. The prospective study material was composed of cDNA or gDNA derived from T cells, B-cell-depleted T cells, or PBMCs. Subjects who had been exposed to COVID-19, were actively infected with it, or had recovered from it provided the deeply sampled blood TCRbeta repertoires that made up the dataset. The repertoires were released in a freely available public database intended as a resource for research on the immune response to SARS-CoV-2. Samples came from the ongoing ImmuneRACE study (first 160 participants) plus 1,254 subjects from 6 global collaborators. The sample metadata nearly always contained a de-identified subject ID, COVID-19 status, age in years and sex. HLA class I and class II types, where available, came from metadata supplied by the sample provider rather than from assay-based typing.

Participants in the prospective study were aged roughly 18 to 100 years, lived in under 30 United States geographic areas, and enrolled through a virtual design. In the prospective study, participants were assigned to cohorts based on the clinical history participants reported in a screening survey and a study questionnaire. A participant counted as exposed if, within 2 weeks of entering the study, that participant had been in contact with someone who had a PCR-confirmed or clinician-diagnosed COVID-19 case. In the prospective study, mobile phlebotomists collected whole blood, serum and a nasopharyngeal or oropharyngeal swab from each participant. Participants in the prospective study had the option to provide additional blood draws and questionnaires over an approximately 2-month period. Before DNA extraction, prospective study blood samples were shipped either frozen or at room temperature. TCRbeta CDR3 regions were amplified from genomic DNA by means of the immunoSEQ Assay, a bias-controlled multiplex PCR. The authors processed their data as follows. The number of nucleated cells in each sample was estimated by amplification of reference gene primers within the assay. To quantify the absolute abundance of each unique TCRbeta CDR3 rearrangement, sequence reads were collapsed and filtered. Productive Simpson clonality was computed per sample as the square root of Simpson's diversity index over productive rearrangements. This is the immuneACCESS table as TCRdb keeps it, with only in-frame sequences that have V and J called. A part of the clones is gone; compared with another copy, unresolved V genes explain less than half, and the rest is unexplained. V and J calls plus clone size are reproduced from that table; the DNA served to infer D and trimming. Present in this sample are over 350,000 clones, approximately 93% of which were seen just once. 0.7% to 0.95% of the sample comes from the top ten.

V loses 4 bases at its end and J loses 6 bases; junction bases beyond the gene matches: 8. The CDR1 and CDR2 encoded by the germline V gene (reference sequence) are MNHEY and SMNVEV. Taken from cysteine to phenylalanine, the CDR3 has 15 residues. Only the CDR3 DNA is retained, 45 bases long and in frame from the first base. Points the paper makes about the study in general: The quantity of clinical and demographic metadata differed by source and by participant and was supplied without curation.

Input material: PBMCs or T cells enriched from blood (not recorded which). The chain is assembled from TRBV27 and TRBJ2-1; 8 junctional bases match TRBD2. The receptor's source is a woman aged 40 to 55 who had been exposed to COVID-19. The CDR3 reads CASSSLAGQTNEQFF. The DNA sequence follows: TGTGCCAGCAGTTCCCTAGCGGGCCAGACCAATGAGCAGTTCTTC.